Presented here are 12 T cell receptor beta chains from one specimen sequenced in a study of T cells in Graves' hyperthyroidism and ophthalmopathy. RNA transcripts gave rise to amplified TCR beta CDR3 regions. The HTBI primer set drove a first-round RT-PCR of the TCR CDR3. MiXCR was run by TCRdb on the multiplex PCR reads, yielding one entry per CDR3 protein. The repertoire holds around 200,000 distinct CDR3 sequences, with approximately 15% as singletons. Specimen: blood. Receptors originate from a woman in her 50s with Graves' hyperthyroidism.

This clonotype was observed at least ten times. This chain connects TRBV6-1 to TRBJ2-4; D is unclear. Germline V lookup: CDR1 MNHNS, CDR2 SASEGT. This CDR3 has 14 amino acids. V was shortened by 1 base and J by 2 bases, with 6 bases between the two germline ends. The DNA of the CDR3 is TGTGCCAGCAGTGAAGACTACACCAAAAACATTCAGTACTTC. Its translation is CASSEDYTKNIQYF.

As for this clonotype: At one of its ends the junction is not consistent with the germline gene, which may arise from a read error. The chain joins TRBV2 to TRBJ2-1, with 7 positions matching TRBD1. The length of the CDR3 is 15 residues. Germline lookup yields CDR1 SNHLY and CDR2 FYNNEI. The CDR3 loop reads CASGLQGSSYDEKFF. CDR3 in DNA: TGTGCCAGCGGATTACAGGGGAGCTCCTACGATGAGAAGTTCTTC.

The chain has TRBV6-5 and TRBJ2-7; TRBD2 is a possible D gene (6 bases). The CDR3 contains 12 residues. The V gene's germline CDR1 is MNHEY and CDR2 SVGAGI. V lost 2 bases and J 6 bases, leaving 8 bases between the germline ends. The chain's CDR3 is CASSYLGGEQYF. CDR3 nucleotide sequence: TGTGCCAGCAGTTACCTGGGGGGCGAGCAGTACTTC.

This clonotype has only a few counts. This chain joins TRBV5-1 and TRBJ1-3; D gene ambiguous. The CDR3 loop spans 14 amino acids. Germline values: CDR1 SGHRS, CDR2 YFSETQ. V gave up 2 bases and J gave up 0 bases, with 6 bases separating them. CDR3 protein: CASSFELSGNTIYF. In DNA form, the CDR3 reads TGCGCCAGCAGCTTTGAGCTCTCTGGAAACACCATATATTTT.

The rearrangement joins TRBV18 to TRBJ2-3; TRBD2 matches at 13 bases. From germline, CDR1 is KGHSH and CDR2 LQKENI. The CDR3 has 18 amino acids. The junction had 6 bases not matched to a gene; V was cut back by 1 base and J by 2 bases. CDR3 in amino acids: CASSPQGLAGAFTDTQYF. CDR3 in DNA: TGTGCCAGCTCACCACAAGGACTAGCGGGGGCGTTCACAGATACGCAGTATTTT.

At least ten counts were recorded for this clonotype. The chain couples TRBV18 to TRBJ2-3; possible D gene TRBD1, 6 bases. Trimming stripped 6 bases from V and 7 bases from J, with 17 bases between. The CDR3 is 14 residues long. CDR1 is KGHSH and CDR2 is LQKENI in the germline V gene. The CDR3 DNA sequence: TGTGCCAGCTCGCCAAATCAGGGGCCGCATACGCAGTATTTT. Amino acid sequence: CASSPNQGPHTQYF.

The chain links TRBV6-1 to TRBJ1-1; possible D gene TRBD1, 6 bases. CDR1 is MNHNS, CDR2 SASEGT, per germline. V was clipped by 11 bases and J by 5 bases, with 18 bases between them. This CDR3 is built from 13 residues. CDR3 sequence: CASDRLGETEAFF. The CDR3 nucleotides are TGTGCCTCGGACAGACTGGGAGAGACTGAAGCTTTCTTT.

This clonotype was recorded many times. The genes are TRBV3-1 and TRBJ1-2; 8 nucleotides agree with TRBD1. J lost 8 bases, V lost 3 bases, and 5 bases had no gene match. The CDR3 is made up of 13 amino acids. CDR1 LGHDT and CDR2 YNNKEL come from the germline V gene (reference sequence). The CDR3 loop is CASSQRTGKGYTF. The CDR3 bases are TGTGCCAGCAGCCAGAGGACAGGGAAGGGCTACACCTTC. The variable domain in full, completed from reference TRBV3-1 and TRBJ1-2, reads DTAVSQTPKYLVTQMGNDKSIKCEQNLGHDTMYWYKQDSKKFLKIMFSYNNKELIINETVPNRFSPKSPDKAHLNLHINSLELGDSAVYFCASSQRTGKGYTFGSGTRLTVV.

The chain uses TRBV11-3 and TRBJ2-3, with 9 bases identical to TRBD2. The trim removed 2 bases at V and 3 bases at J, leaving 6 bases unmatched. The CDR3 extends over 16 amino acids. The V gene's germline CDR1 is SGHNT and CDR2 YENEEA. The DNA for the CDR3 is TGTGCCAGCAGCTTATCCCGACTAGCGGAAACAGATACGCAGTATTTT. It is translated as CASSLSRLAETDTQYF.

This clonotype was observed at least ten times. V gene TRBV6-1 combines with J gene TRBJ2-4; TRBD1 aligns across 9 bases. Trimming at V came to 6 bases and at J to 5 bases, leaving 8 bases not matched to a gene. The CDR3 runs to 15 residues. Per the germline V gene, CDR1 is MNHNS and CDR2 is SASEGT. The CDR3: CASSKNRDRENIQYF. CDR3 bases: TGTGCCAGCAGCAAAAACCGGGACAGGGAAAACATTCAGTACTTC.

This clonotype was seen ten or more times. For the CDR3, the DNA is TGTGCCAGCAGTGTAGGCTCCTACGAGCAGTACTTC. Its protein product is CASSVGSYEQYF. This rearrangement joins TRBV6-1 to TRBJ2-7; no clear D. Looked up from germline, CDR1 is MNHNS and CDR2 is SASEGT. Trimming removed 4 bases from V and 0 bases from J, with 4 bases in between. The CDR3 sequence is 12 residues long.

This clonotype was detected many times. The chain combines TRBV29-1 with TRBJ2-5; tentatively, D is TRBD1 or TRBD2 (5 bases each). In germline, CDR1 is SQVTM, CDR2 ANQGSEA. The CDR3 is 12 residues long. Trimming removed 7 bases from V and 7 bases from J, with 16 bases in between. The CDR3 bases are TGCAGCGGCCGGGACGTATTAGTGACCCAGTACTTC. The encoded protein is CSGRDVLVTQYF.